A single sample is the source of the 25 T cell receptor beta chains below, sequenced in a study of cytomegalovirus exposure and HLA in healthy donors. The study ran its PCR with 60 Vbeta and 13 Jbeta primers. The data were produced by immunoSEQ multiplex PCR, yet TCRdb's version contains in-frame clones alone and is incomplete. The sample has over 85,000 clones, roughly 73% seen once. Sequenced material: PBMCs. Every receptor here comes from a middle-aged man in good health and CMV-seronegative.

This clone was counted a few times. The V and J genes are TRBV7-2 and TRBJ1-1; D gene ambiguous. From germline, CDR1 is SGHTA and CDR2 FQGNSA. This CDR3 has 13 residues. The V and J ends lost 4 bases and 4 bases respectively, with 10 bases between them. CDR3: CASSWSEGTEAFF. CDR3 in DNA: TGTGCCAGCAGCTGGTCTGAGGGCACTGAAGCTTTCTTT.

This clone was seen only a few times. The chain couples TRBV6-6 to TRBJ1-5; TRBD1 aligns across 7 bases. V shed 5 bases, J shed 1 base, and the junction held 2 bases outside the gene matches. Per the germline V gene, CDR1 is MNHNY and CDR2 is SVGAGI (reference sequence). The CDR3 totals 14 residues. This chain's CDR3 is CASSKQGSNQPQHF. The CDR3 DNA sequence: TGTGCCAGCAGTAAACAGGGGAGCAATCAGCCCCAGCATTTT.

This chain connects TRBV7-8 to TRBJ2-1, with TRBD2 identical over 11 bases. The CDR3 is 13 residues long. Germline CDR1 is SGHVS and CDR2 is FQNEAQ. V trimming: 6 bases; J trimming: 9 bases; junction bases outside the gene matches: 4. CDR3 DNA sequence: TGTGCCAGCAGTCGGCTAGCGGGGGGTGAGCAGTTCTTC. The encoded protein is CASSRLAGGEQFF.

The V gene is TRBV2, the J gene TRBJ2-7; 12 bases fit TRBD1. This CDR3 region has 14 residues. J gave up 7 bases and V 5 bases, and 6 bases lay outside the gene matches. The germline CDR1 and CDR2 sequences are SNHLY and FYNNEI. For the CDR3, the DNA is TGTGCCAGCAGTACCGGGACAGGGGGCGTTGAGCAGTACTTC. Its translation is CASSTGTGGVEQYF.

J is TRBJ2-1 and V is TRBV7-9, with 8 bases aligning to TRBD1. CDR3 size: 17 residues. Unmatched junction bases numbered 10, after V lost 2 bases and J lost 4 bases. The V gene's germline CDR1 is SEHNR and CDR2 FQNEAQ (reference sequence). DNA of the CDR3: TGTGCCAGCAGCTTAACGGGTCTTAGACAGGGGTACAATGAGCAGTTCTTC. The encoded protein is CASSLTGLRQGYNEQFF.

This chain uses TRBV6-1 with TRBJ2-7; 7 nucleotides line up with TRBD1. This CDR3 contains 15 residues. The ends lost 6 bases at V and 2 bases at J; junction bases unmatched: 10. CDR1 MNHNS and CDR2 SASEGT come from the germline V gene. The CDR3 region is CASSRSGDSTYEQYF. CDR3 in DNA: TGTGCCAGCAGCCGTTCCGGGGACAGCACCTACGAGCAGTACTTC.

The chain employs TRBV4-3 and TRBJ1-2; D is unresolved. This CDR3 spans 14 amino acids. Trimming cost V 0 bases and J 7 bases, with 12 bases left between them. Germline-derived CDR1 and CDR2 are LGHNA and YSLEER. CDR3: CASSQDLGYGGYTF. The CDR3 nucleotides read TGCGCCAGCAGCCAAGATCTCGGGTATGGTGGCTACACCTTC.

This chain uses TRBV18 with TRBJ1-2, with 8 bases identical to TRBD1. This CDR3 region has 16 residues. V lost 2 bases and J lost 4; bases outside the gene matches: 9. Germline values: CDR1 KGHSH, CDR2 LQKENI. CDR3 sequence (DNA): TGTGCCAGCTCACCAAACGCAGGGGGCGCTTTCTATGGCTACACCTTC. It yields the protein CASSPNAGGAFYGYTF.

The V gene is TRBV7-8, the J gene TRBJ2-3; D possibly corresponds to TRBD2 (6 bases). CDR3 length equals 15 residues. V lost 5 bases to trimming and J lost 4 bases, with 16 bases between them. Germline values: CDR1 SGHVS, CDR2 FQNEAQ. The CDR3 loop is CASSNRGTPADTQYF. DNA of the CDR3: TGTGCCAGCAGCAACCGGGGGACGCCCGCAGATACGCAGTATTTT.

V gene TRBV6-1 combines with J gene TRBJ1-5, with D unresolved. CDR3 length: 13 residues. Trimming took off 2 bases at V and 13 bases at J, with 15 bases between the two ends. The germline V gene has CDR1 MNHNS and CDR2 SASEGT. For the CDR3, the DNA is TGTGCCAGCAGTGAAAATCGTGACAACTGGCAGCATTTT. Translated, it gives CASSENRDNWQHF.

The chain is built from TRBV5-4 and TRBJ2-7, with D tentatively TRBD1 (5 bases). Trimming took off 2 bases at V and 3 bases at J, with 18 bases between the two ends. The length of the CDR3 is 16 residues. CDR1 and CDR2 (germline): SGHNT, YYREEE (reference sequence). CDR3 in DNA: TGTGCCAGCAGCTTTAAAGACAGACGGGTAAACTACGAGCAGTACTTC. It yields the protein CASSFKDRRVNYEQYF.

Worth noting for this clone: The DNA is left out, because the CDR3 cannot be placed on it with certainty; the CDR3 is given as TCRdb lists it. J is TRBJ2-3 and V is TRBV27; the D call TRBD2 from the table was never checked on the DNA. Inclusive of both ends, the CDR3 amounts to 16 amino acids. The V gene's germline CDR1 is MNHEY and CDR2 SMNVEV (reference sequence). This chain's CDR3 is CASSTSTRIGTDTQYF.

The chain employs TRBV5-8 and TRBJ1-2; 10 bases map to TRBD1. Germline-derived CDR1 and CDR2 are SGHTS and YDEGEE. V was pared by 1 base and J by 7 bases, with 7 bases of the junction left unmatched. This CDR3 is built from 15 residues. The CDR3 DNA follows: TGTGCCAGCAGCTTGAGTGACAGGGGGCAGGCTGGCTACACCTTC. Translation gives CASSLSDRGQAGYTF.

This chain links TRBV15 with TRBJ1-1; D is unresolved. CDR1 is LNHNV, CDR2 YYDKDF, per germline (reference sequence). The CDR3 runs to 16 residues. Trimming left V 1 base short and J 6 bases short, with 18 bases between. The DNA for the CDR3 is TGTGCCACCAGCAGAGGGACTAGGCGGACGGAAGCTGAAGCTTTCTTT. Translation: CATSRGTRRTEAEAFF. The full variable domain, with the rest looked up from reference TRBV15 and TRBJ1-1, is DAMVIQNPRYQVTQFGKPVTLSCSQTLNHNVMYWYQQKSSQAPKLLFHYYDKDFNNEADTPDNFQSRRPNTSFCFLDIRSPGLGDTAMYLCATSRGTRRTEAEAFFGQGTRLTVV.

The CDR3 is CASSPQRQATVYEQYF. CDR3 nucleotide sequence: TGTGCCAGCTCACCTCAACGACAGGCGACTGTCTACGAGCAGTACTTC. The V gene is TRBV18, the J gene TRBJ2-7; D is possibly TRBD1 (6 bases). Germline CDR1 KGHSH, CDR2 LQKENI. The CDR3 covers 16 residues. V shed 3 bases and J shed 3 bases, with 18 bases lying between them.

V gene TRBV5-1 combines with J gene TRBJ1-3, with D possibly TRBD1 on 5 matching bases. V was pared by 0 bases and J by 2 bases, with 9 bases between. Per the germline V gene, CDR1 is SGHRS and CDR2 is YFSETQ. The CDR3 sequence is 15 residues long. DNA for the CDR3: TGCGCCAGCAGCTTGGAGGGGACTCCTGGAAACACCATATATTTT. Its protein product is CASSLEGTPGNTIYF.

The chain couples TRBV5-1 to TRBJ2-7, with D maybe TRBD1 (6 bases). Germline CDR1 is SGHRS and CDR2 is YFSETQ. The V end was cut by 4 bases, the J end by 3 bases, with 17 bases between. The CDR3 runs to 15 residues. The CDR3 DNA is TGCGCCAGCAGCATTACCGGGACAATAATCTACGAGCAGTACTTC. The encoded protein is CASSITGTIIYEQYF.

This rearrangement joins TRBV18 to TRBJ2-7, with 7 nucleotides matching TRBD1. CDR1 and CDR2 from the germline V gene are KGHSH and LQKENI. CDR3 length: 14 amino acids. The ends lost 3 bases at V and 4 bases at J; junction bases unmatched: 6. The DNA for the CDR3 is TGTGCCAGCTCACCCCCCGGGACAGATTACGAGCAGTACTTC. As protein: CASSPPGTDYEQYF.

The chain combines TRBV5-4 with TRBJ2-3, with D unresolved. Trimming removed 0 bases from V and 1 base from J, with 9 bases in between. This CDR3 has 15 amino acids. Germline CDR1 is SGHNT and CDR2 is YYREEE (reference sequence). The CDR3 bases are TGTGCCAGCAGCTTGGTCGGGTACCGCACAGATACGCAGTATTTT. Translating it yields CASSLVGYRTDTQYF.

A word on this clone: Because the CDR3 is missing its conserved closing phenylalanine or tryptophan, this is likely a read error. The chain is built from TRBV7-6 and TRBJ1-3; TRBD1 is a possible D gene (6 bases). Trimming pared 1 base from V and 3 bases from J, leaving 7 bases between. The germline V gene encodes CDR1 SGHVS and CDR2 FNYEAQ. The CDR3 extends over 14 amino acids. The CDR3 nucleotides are TGTGCCAGCAGCTTAGGACAGGTTGGAAACACCATATATGTT. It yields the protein CASSLGQVGNTIYV.

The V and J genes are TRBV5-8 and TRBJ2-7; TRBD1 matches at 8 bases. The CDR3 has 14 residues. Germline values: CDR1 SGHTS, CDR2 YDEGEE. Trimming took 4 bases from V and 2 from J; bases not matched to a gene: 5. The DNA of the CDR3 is TGTGCCAGCAGCCCCCGGACAGGGACCTACGAGCAGTACTTC. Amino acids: CASSPRTGTYEQYF.

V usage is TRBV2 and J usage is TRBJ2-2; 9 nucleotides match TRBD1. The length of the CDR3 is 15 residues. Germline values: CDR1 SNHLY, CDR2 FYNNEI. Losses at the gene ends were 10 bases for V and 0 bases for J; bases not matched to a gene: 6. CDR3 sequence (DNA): TGTGCCAATTCCGGGACAGGGCCGAACACCGGGGAGCTGTTTTTT. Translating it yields CANSGTGPNTGELFF.

DNA for the CDR3: TGTGCCGTAACAGGGGGCAGAGATACGCAGTATTTT. Amino acid sequence: CAVTGGRDTQYF. The chain is built from TRBV30 and TRBJ2-3; 9 bases match TRBD1. CDR1 is GTSNPN, CDR2 SVGIG, per germline (reference sequence). V lost 8 bases and J lost 5; bases outside the gene matches: 5. The CDR3 contains 12 residues.

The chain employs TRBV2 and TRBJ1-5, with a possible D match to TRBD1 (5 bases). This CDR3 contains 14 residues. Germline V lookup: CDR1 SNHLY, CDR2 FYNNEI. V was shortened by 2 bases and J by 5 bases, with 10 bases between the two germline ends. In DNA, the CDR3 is TGTGCCAGCAGTGAATTCAGGGCAGATCAGCCCCAGCATTTT. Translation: CASSEFRADQPQHF.

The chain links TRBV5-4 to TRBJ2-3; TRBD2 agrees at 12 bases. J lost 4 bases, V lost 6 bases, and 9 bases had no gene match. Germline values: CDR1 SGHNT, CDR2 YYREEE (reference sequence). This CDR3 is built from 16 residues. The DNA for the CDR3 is TGTGCCAGCACCAAAACTAGCGGGGGGAGGTCAGATACGCAGTATTTT. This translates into CASTKTSGGRSDTQYF.